These T cell receptor beta chains were read from a single sample in a study of shared clonotypes between healthy human individuals. Clones were sequenced by immunoSEQ multiplex PCR, and TCRdb holds only the in-frame ones, with some missing. The repertoire holds 2 million to 2.5 million clones, with roughly 95% as singletons. The sequencing input was naive CD4+ T cells sorted from blood. Receptor source: a man between 18 and 29 years old in good health. Each CDR3 is given with its conserved first and last residue. D genes are given only for firm matches. Rows give clone size only sometimes, using once, few, many, or a class for an expanded clone.

J gene: TRBJ2-7; clone size: once; D gene: .; V gene: TRBV6-1; CDR3 protein: CASRDLFWGYEQYF; CDR3 DNA: TGTGCCAGCAGGGACCTGTTTTGGGGCTACGAGCAGTACTTC
J gene: TRBJ1-3; clone size: .; D gene: .; V gene: TRBV4-3; CDR3 protein: CASSQTGGSGNTIYF; CDR3 DNA: TGCGCCAGCAGCCAGACGGGAGGCTCTGGAAACACCATATATTTT
J gene: TRBJ1-6; clone size: .; D gene: .; V gene: TRBV7-9; CDR3 protein: CASSPLHF; CDR3 DNA: TGTGCCAGCTCACCCCTCCACTTT
J gene: TRBJ2-5; clone size: once; D gene: TRBD1; V gene: TRBV28; CDR3 protein: CASGTGGGGETQYF; CDR3 DNA: TGTGCCAGCGGGACAGGGGGTGGGGGAGAGACCCAGTACTTC
J gene: TRBJ1-2; clone size: once; D gene: TRBD1; V gene: TRBV5-6; CDR3 protein: CASSFLDRVENYGYTF; CDR3 DNA: TGTGCCAGCAGCTTCCTGGACAGGGTAGAGAACTATGGCTACACCTTC
J gene: TRBJ2-1; clone size: .; D gene: TRBD2; V gene: TRBV19; CDR3 protein: CASSLWTSGNNNEQFF; CDR3 DNA: TGTGCCAGTAGTCTATGGACTAGCGGGAATAACAATGAGCAGTTCTTC
J gene: TRBJ2-1; clone size: .; D gene: .; V gene: TRBV6-5; CDR3 protein: CASSELLRYNEQFF; CDR3 DNA: TGTGCCAGCAGTGAACTCCTTCGGTACAATGAGCAGTTCTTC
J gene: TRBJ1-5; clone size: .; D gene: .; V gene: TRBV28; CDR3 protein: CASRSRVSNQPQHF; CDR3 DNA: TGTGCCAGCAGATCTAGGGTTAGCAATCAGCCCCAGCATTTT
J gene: TRBJ1-3; clone size: .; D gene: .; V gene: TRBV5-1; CDR3 protein: CASSQNEQGSGNTIYF; CDR3 DNA: TGCGCCAGCAGCCAGAACGAACAGGGCTCTGGAAACACCATATATTTT
J gene: TRBJ2-3; clone size: .; D gene: .; V gene: TRBV27; CDR3 protein: CASSLYPRDYTDTQYF; CDR3 DNA: TGTGCCAGCAGTTTATACCCCCGGGATTACACAGATACGCAGTATTTT
J gene: TRBJ2-3; clone size: .; D gene: .; V gene: TRBV6-1; CDR3 protein: CASSRQGTDTQYF; CDR3 DNA: TGTGCCAGCAGTCGACAGGGCACAGATACGCAGTATTTT
J gene: TRBJ2-5; clone size: once; D gene: .; V gene: TRBV6-6; CDR3 protein: CASSQPQPETQYF; CDR3 DNA: TGTGCCAGCAGTCAGCCGCAGCCAGAGACCCAGTACTTC
J gene: TRBJ2-5; clone size: .; D gene: TRBD2; V gene: TRBV2; CDR3 protein: CASSSDTGGEYF; CDR3 DNA: TGTGCCAGCAGTTCCGACACGGGGGGGGAGTACTTC
J gene: TRBJ1-5; clone size: .; D gene: .; V gene: TRBV6-1; CDR3 protein: CASSEDVPGGAQHF; CDR3 DNA: TGTGCCAGCAGTGAAGACGTACCTGGGGGTGCCCAGCATTTT
J gene: TRBJ1-5; clone size: few; D gene: .; V gene: TRBV7-9; CDR3 protein: CASSLDSNQPQHF; CDR3 DNA: TGTGCCAGCAGCTTAGATAGCAATCAGCCCCAGCATTTT
J gene: TRBJ2-6; clone size: .; D gene: .; V gene: TRBV6-1; CDR3 protein: CASMGDPGTLTF; CDR3 DNA: TGTGCCAGCATGGGGGACCCGGGGACACTGACTTTC
J gene: TRBJ2-2; clone size: .; D gene: TRBD1; V gene: TRBV7-3; CDR3 protein: CASSSRQGANTGELFF; CDR3 DNA: TGTGCCAGCAGCTCCAGACAGGGGGCCAACACCGGGGAGCTGTTTTTT
J gene: TRBJ1-3; clone size: .; D gene: TRBD1; V gene: TRBV7-9; CDR3 protein: CASSRGQADSGNTIYF; CDR3 DNA: TGTGCCAGCAGCCGAGGACAGGCGGACTCTGGAAACACCATATATTTT
J gene: TRBJ2-5; clone size: .; D gene: .; V gene: TRBV14; CDR3 protein: CASSQDPTRIGETQYF; CDR3 DNA: TGTGCCAGCAGCCAAGACCCCACTAGGATCGGGGAGACCCAGTACTTC
J gene: TRBJ2-6; clone size: .; D gene: .; V gene: TRBV18; CDR3 protein: CASQRGSGANVLTF; CDR3 DNA: TGTGCCAGTCAGAGGGGCTCTGGGGCCAACGTCCTGACTTTC
J gene: TRBJ1-5; clone size: .; D gene: .; V gene: TRBV7-6; CDR3 protein: CASSLYVNQPQHF; CDR3 DNA: TGTGCCAGCAGCTTGTACGTCAATCAGCCCCAGCATTTT
J gene: TRBJ2-1; clone size: .; D gene: TRBD2; V gene: TRBV6-6; CDR3 protein: CASGDLAGVNEQFF; CDR3 DNA: TGTGCCAGCGGTGATTTAGCGGGAGTGAATGAGCAGTTCTTC
J gene: TRBJ1-5; clone size: .; D gene: TRBD1; V gene: TRBV6-1; CDR3 protein: CASSGQGENQPQHF; CDR3 DNA: TGTGCCAGCAGTGGGCAGGGGGAAAATCAGCCCCAGCATTTT
J gene: TRBJ2-5; clone size: .; D gene: TRBD2; V gene: TRBV6-6; CDR3 protein: CASSPTSGGAETQYF; CDR3 DNA: TGTGCCAGCAGTCCGACTAGCGGGGGGGCGGAGACCCAGTACTTC
J gene: TRBJ1-2; clone size: .; D gene: .; V gene: TRBV18; CDR3 protein: CASSPDRSFYGYTF; CDR3 DNA: TGTGCCAGCTCACCTGACAGGAGCTTCTATGGCTACACCTTC
J gene: TRBJ2-5; clone size: .; D gene: TRBD1; V gene: TRBV2; CDR3 protein: CASRRTGQETQYF; CDR3 DNA: TGTGCCAGCAGGAGGACAGGACAGGAGACCCAGTACTTC
J gene: TRBJ2-7; clone size: .; D gene: TRBD1; V gene: TRBV29-1; CDR3 protein: CSVEEGQGVHEQYF; CDR3 DNA: TGCAGCGTAGAGGAGGGACAGGGAGTCCACGAGCAGTACTTC
J gene: TRBJ2-7; clone size: .; D gene: .; V gene: TRBV5-1; CDR3 protein: CASSLERDSYEQYF; CDR3 DNA: TGCGCCAGCAGCTTGGAACGGGACTCCTACGAGCAGTACTTC
J gene: TRBJ1-2; clone size: .; D gene: .; V gene: TRBV28; CDR3 protein: CASSWTWEVPGYYGYTF; CDR3 DNA: TGTGCCAGCAGTTGGACATGGGAGGTCCCCGGGTACTATGGCTACACCTTC
J gene: TRBJ1-4; clone size: .; D gene: .; V gene: TRBV30; CDR3 protein: CAWSELNILEKLFF; CDR3 DNA: TGTGCCTGGAGTGAACTTAACATCCTTGAAAAACTGTTTTTT
J gene: TRBJ2-1; clone size: .; D gene: TRBD2; V gene: TRBV4-1; CDR3 protein: CASSQEGSGISDEQFF; CDR3 DNA: TGCGCCAGCAGCCAAGAAGGCAGCGGGATTAGCGATGAGCAGTTCTTC
J gene: TRBJ1-2; clone size: .; D gene: .; V gene: TRBV7-9; CDR3 protein: CAAKSGASNYGYTF; CDR3 DNA: TGTGCCGCTAAATCGGGGGCATCTAACTATGGCTACACCTTC
J gene: TRBJ2-3; clone size: .; D gene: .; V gene: TRBV7-9; CDR3 protein: CASSPLGTRSTDTQYF; CDR3 DNA: TGTGCCAGCAGCCCGTTGGGGACCAGAAGCACAGATACGCAGTATTTT
J gene: TRBJ2-7; clone size: .; D gene: .; V gene: TRBV7-2; CDR3 protein: CASSFLSDSYEQYF; CDR3 DNA: TGTGCCAGCAGCTTCCTTAGCGACTCCTACGAGCAGTACTTC
J gene: TRBJ2-7; clone size: once; D gene: TRBD2; V gene: TRBV30; CDR3 protein: CARALAGGREQYF; CDR3 DNA: TGTGCTAGAGCACTAGCGGGAGGGCGGGAGCAGTACTTC
J gene: TRBJ2-1; clone size: .; D gene: TRBD1; V gene: TRBV2; CDR3 protein: CASTLTGGPYNEQFF; CDR3 DNA: TGTGCCAGCACCCTGACAGGGGGACCCTACAATGAGCAGTTCTTC
J gene: TRBJ2-1; clone size: .; D gene: TRBD1; V gene: TRBV5-4; CDR3 protein: CASSLIHGQGNEQFF; CDR3 DNA: TGTGCCAGCAGCTTGATTCACGGACAGGGGAATGAGCAGTTCTTC
J gene: TRBJ2-7; clone size: once; D gene: .; V gene: TRBV20-1; CDR3 protein: CSASVGVEQYF; CDR3 DNA: TGCAGTGCTAGCGTAGGGGTCGAGCAGTACTTC
J gene: TRBJ2-7; clone size: once; D gene: TRBD1; V gene: TRBV5-1; CDR3 protein: CASSLGDSGQYF; CDR3 DNA: TGCGCCAGCAGCTTGGGGGACAGTGGGCAGTACTTC
J gene: TRBJ2-3; clone size: .; D gene: .; V gene: TRBV25-1; CDR3 protein: CASSERRGRGIDTQYF; CDR3 DNA: TGTGCCAGCAGTGAACGGAGAGGCAGGGGTATAGATACGCAGTATTTT